This T cell receptor beta chain was sequenced during a study of a mutant IDH1 vaccine in newly diagnosed glioma (dated by TCRdb to about 2021). Notes on the research overall: Across visits V03 through V10, patients got a total of eight vaccinations, given in weeks 1, 3, 5, 7, 11, 15, 19 and 23. Vaccination was initiated 4-6 weeks after radiotherapy alone, or concurrently with temozolomide cycles in the chemotherapy-containing groups. Of the approximately 34 patients who were treated, about 60% were male and 37.5% were female, and the mean age was around 40 years. Prior to enrollment, patients had been given standard therapy consisting of radiotherapy alone, temozolomide alone, or radiochemotherapy with temozolomide, with the combination given to most patients. Peripheral blood was drawn at six visits: V03 (baseline), V05, V07, V10, V12 and V13. Longitudinal TCRB deep sequencing was performed for 20 to 30 treated patients wherever samples were available for exploratory analyses. The investigation overall reported the following: No apparent relationship was observed between pseudoprogression and alterations in the top peripheral T cell clonotypes detected by TCRB sequencing. PBMC samples for TCRB deep sequencing were selected based on availability. Vaccine-induced immune responses across multiple MHC alleles were detected in approximately 94% of patients. It was noted by the authors that analyses of patient blood samples could not be reproduced owing to sample limitations.

With respect to this clone: Its antigen remains undetermined. Per-base quality was not reported, and no clone a single base away is much larger than it.

The sample's time point label, in plain terms: week 23, last vaccination. Every vaccine dose consisted of 300 ug of a 20-mer mutant IDH1 peptide in Montanide, administered subcutaneously together with topical imiquimod. Donors had newly diagnosed WHO grade 3 or 4 IDH1-mutant astrocytomas with loss of nuclear ATRX. The samples were drawn from NOA16, a multicentre, single-arm, open-label phase I trial in Germany that tested a mutant IDH1 peptide vaccine in humans for the first time. Genomic DNA for TCRB sequencing was isolated from EDTA blood with the DNeasy Blood and Tissue Kit. The library was produced with the immunoSEQ multiplex PCR assay. Following the manufacturer's protocol, the hsTCRB Kit was used to amplify rearranged TCR beta chain sequences. TCRB libraries were sequenced on an Illumina MiSeq. In the paper's pipeline: Demultiplexing, trimming and gene mapping were performed with the kit vendor's proprietary platform. In its TCRdb copy, this immuneACCESS table keeps in-frame sequences only and misses some clones. Where compared with another copy, unresolved V genes explain less than half of these, and the others have no known cause. V, J and clone size reflect that table, while D and trimming were determined from the DNA. In this sample the table shows tens of thousands of clones, under 80% of which occur a single time. 5.3% of the sample comes from the top ten.

From the cysteine through the phenylalanine, the CDR3 covers 14 amino acids. Only CDR3 DNA is held: 42 bases, read in frame from base 1. V loses 4 bases at its end and J loses 3 bases; junction bases beyond the gene matches: 2. CDR1 and CDR2 (SGHTA, FQGNSA) derive from the germline V gene. This specimen consisted of PBMCs, obtained from a glioma patient whose treatment included an IDH1 peptide vaccine. Rearrangement joined TRBV7-2 to TRBJ1-2, with TRBD1 matching 10 junction bases. The TCR comes from a man aged 45-65 years with glioma. The CDR3 has the sequence CASSSGQGYYGYTF. In nucleotide form, the sequence is TGTGCCAGCAGCTCGGGACAGGGGTACTATGGCTACACCTTC.